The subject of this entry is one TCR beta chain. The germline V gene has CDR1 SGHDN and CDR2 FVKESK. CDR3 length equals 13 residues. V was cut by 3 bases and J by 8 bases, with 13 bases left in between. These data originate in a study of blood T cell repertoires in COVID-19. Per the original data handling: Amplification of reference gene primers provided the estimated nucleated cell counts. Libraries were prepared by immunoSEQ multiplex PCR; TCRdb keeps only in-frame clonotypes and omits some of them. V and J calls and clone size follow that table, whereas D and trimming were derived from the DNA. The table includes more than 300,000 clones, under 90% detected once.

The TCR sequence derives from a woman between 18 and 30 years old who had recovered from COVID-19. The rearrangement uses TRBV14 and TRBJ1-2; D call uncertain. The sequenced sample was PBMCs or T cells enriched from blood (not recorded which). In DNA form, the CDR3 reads TGTGCCAGCAGCCATGTCCCGGGATTCGGCTACACCTTC. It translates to CASSHVPGFGYTF.